This record concerns one TCR beta chain sequence. This record comes from a study of siplizumab effects on memory and regulatory T cells. Using immunoSEQ multiplex PCR, the repertoire was profiled, and TCRdb retains in-frame clones only, with some absent. The sample contains about 110,000 clones, about nine tenths of which appear only once. The length of the CDR3 is 16 residues. Germline lookup yields CDR1 LNHNV and CDR2 YYDKDF (reference sequence). Trimming cost V 0 bases and J 0 bases, with 9 bases left between them. The specimen was CD4+ T cells sorted from blood. V usage is TRBV15 and J usage is TRBJ1-3; D is uncertain. This receptor was taken from a human donor in good health. The CDR3 loop reads CATSRDRASSGNTIYF. CDR3 sequence (DNA): TGTGCCACCAGCAGAGATCGGGCGAGCTCTGGAAACACCATATATTTT.